These 21 T cell receptor beta chains originate from one sample sequenced in a study of blood T cell repertoires in COVID-19 (dated by TCRdb to about 2020). Libraries were made using the immunoSEQ multiplex PCR assay. TCRdb took over this immuneACCESS table, retaining in-frame rearrangements with V and J assigned. Such tables are incomplete; in checked studies, under half of the missing clones stem from an unresolved V gene, and the remainder is unexplained. In this sample the table shows some 150,000 clones, about 90% of which occur a single time. Roughly two fifths of the sample comes from the top ten. Sequencing was performed on peripheral blood. The receptors come from a man aged 45-65 years who had recovered from COVID-19.

This clone was picked up one time. The chain has TRBV25-1 and TRBJ1-6; TRBD1 matches at 9 bases. V dropped 6 bases and J dropped 7; count of bases not matched to a gene: 7. This CDR3 has 15 amino acids. Germline V lookup: CDR1 MGHDK, CDR2 SYGVNS. The CDR3 loop reads CASSGDRGLNSPLHF. DNA for the CDR3: TGTGCCAGCAGCGGCGACAGGGGGTTAAATTCACCCCTCCACTTT.

The J gene is TRBJ2-2, the V gene TRBV12-3 or TRBV12-4, with no clear D. This CDR3 spans 13 amino acids. Trimming shortened V by 4 bases and J by 4 bases, and 7 bases separated the two germline ends. This CDR3 is CASSSSFTGELFF. In DNA form, the CDR3 reads TGTGCCAGCAGTTCATCATTCACCGGGGAGCTGTTTTTT.

J is TRBJ2-5 and V is TRBV5-4; 7 bases match TRBD2. The CDR3 runs to 13 residues. The germline V gene encodes CDR1 SGHNT and CDR2 YYREEE (reference sequence). The V gene end was trimmed by 1 base and the J gene end by 5 bases; junction bases not matched to a gene: 2. In nucleotides, the CDR3 is TGTGCCAGCAGCTTGTGGGGGGGGGAGACCCAGTACTTC. It translates to CASSLWGGETQYF. Supplemented by reference TRBV5-4 and TRBJ2-5, the full variable domain reads ETGVTQSPTHLIKTRGQQVTLRCSSQSGHNTVSWYQQALGQGPQFIFQYYREEENGRGNFPPRFSGLQFPNYSSELNVNALELDDSALYLCASSLWGGETQYFGPGTRLLVL.

The chain links TRBV19 to TRBJ1-5; 8 positions match TRBD1. Losses at the gene ends were 5 bases for V and 0 bases for J; bases not matched to a gene: 6. The length of the CDR3 is 16 residues. Germline assignment: CDR1 LNHDA and CDR2 SQIVND (reference sequence). The CDR3 region has the DNA TGTGCCAGTAGTTCCCGGACAGGGATTAGCAATCAGCCCCAGCATTTT. Its translation: CASSSRTGISNQPQHF.

This clone has just a few counts. This chain connects TRBV18 to TRBJ1-1; 9 bases fit TRBD1. The CDR3 runs to 15 residues. The germline V gene encodes CDR1 KGHSH and CDR2 LQKENI. With V trimmed by 4 bases and J by 4 bases, 7 bases remained unmatched. The CDR3 nucleotides are TGTGCCAGCTCACACGGACAGGGGTCGGGCACTGAAGCTTTCTTT. Protein product: CASSHGQGSGTEAFF.

CDR3 nucleotides: TGTGCCAGCAGCTTGGAGGGTGGGGGCACTGAAGCTTTCTTT. This encodes CASSLEGGGTEAFF. The chain recombines TRBV7-9 with TRBJ1-1; D is perhaps TRBD1 (5 bases). Germline V gene lookup returns CDR1 SEHNR and CDR2 FQNEAQ (reference sequence). The CDR3 has 14 amino acids. V was shortened by 3 bases and J by 4 bases, with 12 bases between the two germline ends.

The chain recombines TRBV3-1 (or the pseudogene TRBV3-2) with TRBJ1-1; TRBD1 agrees at 8 bases. The germline V gene has CDR1 LGHDT and CDR2 YNNKEL (reference sequence). Trimming cost V 5 bases and J 5 bases; bases outside gene matches: 10. The CDR3 totals 15 residues. For the CDR3, the DNA is TGTGCCAGCAGCTATGTTCAGGGGGCAGGGACTGAAGCTTTCTTT. Residues: CASSYVQGAGTEAFF.

This clone was seen just once. V and J are TRBV2 and TRBJ2-1, with TRBD1 identical over 10 bases. The CDR3 sequence is 16 residues long. Germline CDR1 reads SNHLY; CDR2 reads FYNNEI. The V and J ends lost 4 bases and 8 bases, in that order; junction bases with no gene match: 11. CDR3 sequence (DNA): TGTGCCAGCAGTGCCCTGACAGGGGGCGTCTTCTATGAGCAGTTCTTC. Its translation: CASSALTGGVFYEQFF.

The rearrangement joins TRBV18 to TRBJ2-5, with TRBD1 identical over 7 bases. The V gene's germline CDR1 is KGHSH and CDR2 LQKENI. V was clipped by 2 bases and J by 8 bases; unmatched bases: 8. This CDR3 contains 14 residues. Here the CDR3 reads CASSPSLGTDTQYF. The CDR3 DNA follows: TGTGCCAGCTCACCATCCTTGGGGACAGATACCCAGTACTTC. Looking up the rest from reference TRBV18 and TRBJ2-5 gives the full variable domain: NAGVMQNPRHLVRRRGQEARLRCSPMKGHSHVYWYRQLPEEGLKFMVYLQKENIIDESGMPKERFSAEFPKEGPSILRIQQVVRGDSAAYFCASSPSLGTDTQYFGPGTRLLVL.

V usage is TRBV5-5 and J usage is TRBJ1-2, with 8 nucleotides matching TRBD1. Looked up from germline, CDR1 is SGHKS and CDR2 is YYEKEE (reference sequence). The CDR3 runs 13 residues. Unmatched junction bases numbered 7, after V lost 4 bases and J lost 8 bases. The CDR3 sequence is CASSVGQGEGYTF. The CDR3 region has the DNA TGTGCCAGCAGCGTAGGACAGGGCGAAGGCTACACCTTC.

The table lists this clone with a count of one. This chain connects TRBV5-4 to TRBJ2-7, with 12 bases that match TRBD1. This CDR3 contains 14 residues. Germline assignment: CDR1 SGHNT and CDR2 YYREEE (reference sequence). J lost 7 bases, V lost 3 bases, and 5 bases had no gene match. CDR3 nucleotide sequence: TGTGCCAGCAGCTCCGGGACAGGGGGCCTGGAGCAGTACTTC. Residues: CASSSGTGGLEQYF.

J is TRBJ1-2 and V is TRBV6-5; 7 nucleotides match TRBD1. From germline, CDR1 is MNHEY and CDR2 SVGAGI. Unmatched junction bases numbered 9, after V lost 0 bases and J lost 8 bases. This CDR3 spans 15 amino acids. The CDR3 nucleotides read TGTGCCAGCAGTTACTCCCGGACAGGCGTCTTAGGCTACACCTTC. This translates into CASSYSRTGVLGYTF.

This clone appeared a few times. The same CDR3 can be traced to other DNA sequences in this sample. This chain links TRBV2 with TRBJ2-7; TRBD1 agrees at 7 bases. This CDR3 is built from 14 residues. Unmatched junction bases numbered 4, after V lost 5 bases and J lost 0 bases. In germline, CDR1 is SNHLY, CDR2 FYNNEI. CDR3 DNA sequence: TGTGCCAGCAGTAGGGACAGATACTCCTACGAGCAGTACTTC. The encoded protein is CASSRDRYSYEQYF. Full variable domain (remainder filled in from reference TRBV2 and TRBJ2-7): EPEVTQTPSHQVTQMGQEVILRCVPISNHLYFYWYRQILGQKVEFLVSFYNNEISEKSEIFDDQFSVERPDGSNFTLKIRSTKLEDSAMYFCASSRDRYSYEQYFGPGTRLTVT.

This clone has only one observation. The chain uses TRBV9 and TRBJ1-4, with 10 positions matching TRBD1. V shed 4 bases, J shed 7 bases, and the junction held 7 bases outside the gene matches. Germline V CDR1 and CDR2: SGDLS, YYNGEE. The length of the CDR3 is 15 residues. Here the CDR3 reads CASSPQGTGAEKLFF. The CDR3 DNA sequence: TGTGCCAGCAGCCCGCAGGGGACAGGGGCTGAAAAACTGTTTTTT.

This chain connects TRBV21-1 to TRBJ1-3. TRBV21-1 counts as a pseudogene. The CDR3 is 16 amino acids. The CDR3 loop reads CASSKSGTVRGNTIYF. DNA of the CDR3: TGTGCCAGCAGCAAATCGGGGACTGTTCGTGGAAACACCATATATTTT.

In regard to this clone: The junction does not match germline at one end; this may be a read error. The V call is TRBV5-4, the J call TRBJ1-2; 7 bases are a match to TRBD1. The CDR3 extends over 13 amino acids. Germline V gene data show CDR1 as SGHNT and CDR2 as YYREEE (reference sequence). Written as DNA, the CDR3 is TGTGCCAGCAGATTGGAAGGGGGCCGTTCTAACACCTTC. It specifies CASRLEGGRSNTF. Supplemented by reference TRBV5-4 and TRBJ1-2, the full variable domain reads ETGVTQSPTHLIKTRGQQVTLRCSSQSGHNTVSWYQQALGQGPQFIFQYYREEENGRGNFPPRFSGLQFPNYSSELNVNALELDDSALYLCASRLEGGRSNTFGSGTRLTVV.

This clone has at least ten counts. CDR3 sequence (DNA): TGTGCCAGCAGTTCAGGGGTTCTTCGGTATGGCTACACCTTC. Encoded protein: CASSSGVLRYGYTF. The rearrangement links TRBV2 to TRBJ1-2; D might be TRBD1 (6 bases). V gave up 5 bases and J gave up 5 bases, with 15 bases separating them. Per germline, CDR1 SNHLY and CDR2 FYNNEI. This CDR3 is 14 amino acids long.

V gene TRBV5-8 combines with J gene TRBJ2-1; D possibly corresponds to TRBD2 (5 bases). Germline V CDR1 and CDR2: SGHTS, YDEGEE. The CDR3 runs to 15 residues. The germline V and J ends were trimmed by 0 bases and 5 bases, with 12 bases remaining between them. The CDR3 sequence: CASSLERRPHNEQFF. The CDR3 DNA is TGTGCCAGCAGCTTGGAACGGAGGCCACACAATGAGCAGTTCTTC. The full variable domain, its missing parts supplied by reference TRBV5-8 and TRBJ2-1, is EAGVTQSPTHLIKTRGQQATLRCSPISGHTSVYWYQQALGLGLQFLLWYDEGEERNRGNFPPRFSGRQFPNYSSELNVNALELEDSALYLCASSLERRPHNEQFFGPGTRLTVL.

V and J are TRBV11-3 and TRBJ2-5, with D perhaps matching TRBD1 (6 bases). Germline-derived CDR1 and CDR2 are SGHNT and YENEEA. CDR3 length: 14 residues. Trimming removed 5 bases at V and 2 bases at J, with 12 bases between. The CDR3: CASSDYGTQETQYF. The CDR3 region has the DNA TGTGCCAGCAGCGACTACGGGACACAAGAGACCCAGTACTTC.

This clone was observed many times. The gene calls are TRBV27 and TRBJ2-7; D may be TRBD2 (5 bases). The CDR3 totals 16 residues. The germline V gene has CDR1 MNHEY and CDR2 SMNVEV (reference sequence). V dropped 6 bases and J dropped 4 bases, with 22 bases sitting between them. The CDR3 DNA reads TGTGCCAGCAGCGAGACCTCATCCGGGAATCAGTACGAGCAGTACTTC. It encodes CASSETSSGNQYEQYF.

The chain has TRBV10-3 and TRBJ2-7; 10 bases agree with TRBD2. The germline CDR1 and CDR2 sequences are ENHRY and SYGVKD. Losses at the gene ends were 3 bases for V and 7 bases for J; bases not matched to a gene: 9. The CDR3 spans 15 residues. CDR3 sequence: CAISDLAGGWWEQYF. The CDR3 DNA sequence: TGTGCCATCAGTGACTTAGCGGGGGGTTGGTGGGAGCAGTACTTC.